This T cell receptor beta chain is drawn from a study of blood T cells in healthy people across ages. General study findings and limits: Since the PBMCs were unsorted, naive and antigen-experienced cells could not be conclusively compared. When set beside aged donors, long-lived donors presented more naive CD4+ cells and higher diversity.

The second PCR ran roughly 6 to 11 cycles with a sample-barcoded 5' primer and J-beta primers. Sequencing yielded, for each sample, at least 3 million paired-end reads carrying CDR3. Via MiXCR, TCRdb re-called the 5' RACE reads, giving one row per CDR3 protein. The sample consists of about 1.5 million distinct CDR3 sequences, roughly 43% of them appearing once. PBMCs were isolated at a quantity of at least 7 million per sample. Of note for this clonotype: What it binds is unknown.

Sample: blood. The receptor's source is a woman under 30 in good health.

The CDR3 sequence: CASSPQGGGNEQYF. CDR3 nucleotides: TGTGCCAGCAGCCCCCAGGGAGGGGGGAATGAGCAGTACTTC. The chain carries TRBV7-9 and TRBJ2-5; perhaps TRBD2 as D (7 bases). Germline V gene lookup returns CDR1 SEHNR and CDR2 FQNEAQ (reference sequence). Trimming stripped 5 bases from V and 11 bases from J, with 21 bases between. The CDR3 is made up of 14 amino acids.